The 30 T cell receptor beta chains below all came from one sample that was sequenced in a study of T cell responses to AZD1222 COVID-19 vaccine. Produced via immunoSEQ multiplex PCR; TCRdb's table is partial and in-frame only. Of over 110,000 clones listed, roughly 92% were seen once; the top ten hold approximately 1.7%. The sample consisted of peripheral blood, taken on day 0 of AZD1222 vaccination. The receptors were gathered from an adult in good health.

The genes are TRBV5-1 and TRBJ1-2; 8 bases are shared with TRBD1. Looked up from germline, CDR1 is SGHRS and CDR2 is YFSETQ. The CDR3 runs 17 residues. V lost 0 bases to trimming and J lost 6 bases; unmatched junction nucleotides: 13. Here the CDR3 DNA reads TGCGCCAGCAGCTTGGGCCCCCTAACAGGGGGTCAGAATGGCTACACCTTC. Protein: CASSLGPLTGGQNGYTF.

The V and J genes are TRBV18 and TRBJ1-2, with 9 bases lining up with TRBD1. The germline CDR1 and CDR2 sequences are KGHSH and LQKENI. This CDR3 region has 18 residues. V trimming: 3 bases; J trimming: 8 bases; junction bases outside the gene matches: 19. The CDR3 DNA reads TGTGCCAGCTCACCGTCCGGGACAGGGATATCCGGGCGGAGAGGCTACACCTTC. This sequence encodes CASSPSGTGISGRRGYTF. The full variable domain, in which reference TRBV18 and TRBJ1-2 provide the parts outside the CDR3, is NAGVMQNPRHLVRRRGQEARLRCSPMKGHSHVYWYRQLPEEGLKFMVYLQKENIIDESGMPKERFSAEFPKEGPSILRIQQVVRGDSAAYFCASSPSGTGISGRRGYTFGSGTRLTVV.

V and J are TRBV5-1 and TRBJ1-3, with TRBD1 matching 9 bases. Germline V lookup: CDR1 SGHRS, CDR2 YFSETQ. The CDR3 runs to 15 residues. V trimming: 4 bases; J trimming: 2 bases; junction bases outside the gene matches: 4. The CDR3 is CASSLGTGTGNTIYF. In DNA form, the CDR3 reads TGCGCCAGCAGCCTCGGGACAGGGACTGGAAACACCATATATTTT.

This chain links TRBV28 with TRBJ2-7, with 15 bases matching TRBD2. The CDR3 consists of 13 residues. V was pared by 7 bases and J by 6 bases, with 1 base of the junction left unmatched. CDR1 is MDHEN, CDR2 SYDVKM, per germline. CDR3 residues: CASTGLAGGEQYF. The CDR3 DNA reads TGTGCCAGCACGGGACTAGCGGGAGGCGAGCAGTACTTC.

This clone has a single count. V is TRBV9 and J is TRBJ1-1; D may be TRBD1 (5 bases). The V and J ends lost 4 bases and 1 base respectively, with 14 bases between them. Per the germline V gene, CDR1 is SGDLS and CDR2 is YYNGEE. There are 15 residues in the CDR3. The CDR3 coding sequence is TGTGCCAGCAGCTGGGGGAAGGGACGGAACACTGAAGCTTTCTTT. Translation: CASSWGKGRNTEAFF.

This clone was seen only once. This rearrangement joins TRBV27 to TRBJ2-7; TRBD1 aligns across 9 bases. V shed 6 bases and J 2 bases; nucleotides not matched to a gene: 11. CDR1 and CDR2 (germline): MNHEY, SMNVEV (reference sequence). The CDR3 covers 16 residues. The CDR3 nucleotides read TGTGCCAGCAGCACCGACCCACAGGGGGCGACCTACGAGCAGTACTTC. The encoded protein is CASSTDPQGATYEQYF.

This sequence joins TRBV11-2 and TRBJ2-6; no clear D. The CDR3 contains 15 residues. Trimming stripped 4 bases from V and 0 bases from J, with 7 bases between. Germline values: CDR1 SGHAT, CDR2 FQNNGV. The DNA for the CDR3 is TGTGCCAGCAGCTCAGGAAACTCTGGGGCCAACGTCCTGACTTTC. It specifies CASSSGNSGANVLTF. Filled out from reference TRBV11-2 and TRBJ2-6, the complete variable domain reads EAGVAQSPRYKIIEKRQSVAFWCNPISGHATLYWYQQILGQGPKLLIQFQNNGVVDDSQLPKDRFSAERLKGVDSTLKIQPAKLEDSAVYLCASSSGNSGANVLTFGAGSRLTVL.

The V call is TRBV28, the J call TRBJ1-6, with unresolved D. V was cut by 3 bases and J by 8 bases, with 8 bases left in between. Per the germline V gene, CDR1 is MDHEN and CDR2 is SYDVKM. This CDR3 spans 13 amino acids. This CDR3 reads CASSFGRDSPLHF. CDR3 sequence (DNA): TGTGCCAGCAGTTTTGGACGTGATTCACCCCTCCACTTT.

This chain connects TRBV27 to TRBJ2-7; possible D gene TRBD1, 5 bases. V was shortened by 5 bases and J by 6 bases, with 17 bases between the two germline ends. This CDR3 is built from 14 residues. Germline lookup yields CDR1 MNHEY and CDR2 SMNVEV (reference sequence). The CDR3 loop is CASSRTPAGREQYF. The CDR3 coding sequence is TGTGCCAGCAGTCGGACACCGGCCGGTCGCGAGCAGTACTTC.

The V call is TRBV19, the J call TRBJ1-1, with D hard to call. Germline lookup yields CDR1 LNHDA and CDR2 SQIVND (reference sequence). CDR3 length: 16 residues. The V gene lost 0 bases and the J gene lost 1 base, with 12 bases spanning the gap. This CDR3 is CASSIDGRTGNTEAFF. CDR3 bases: TGTGCCAGTAGTATAGATGGGCGGACGGGGAACACTGAAGCTTTCTTT.

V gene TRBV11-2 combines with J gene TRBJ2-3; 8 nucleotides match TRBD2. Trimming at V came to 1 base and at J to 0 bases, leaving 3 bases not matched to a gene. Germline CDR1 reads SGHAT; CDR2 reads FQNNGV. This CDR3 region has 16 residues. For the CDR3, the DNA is TGTGCCAGCAGCTTAGTGGTAGCGGGAAGCACAGATACGCAGTATTTT. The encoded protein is CASSLVVAGSTDTQYF.

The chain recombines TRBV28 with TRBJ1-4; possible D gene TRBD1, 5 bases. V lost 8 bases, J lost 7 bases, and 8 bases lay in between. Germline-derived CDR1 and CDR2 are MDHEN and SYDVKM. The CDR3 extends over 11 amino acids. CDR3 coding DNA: TGTGCCAGCCTAAGGGGTGAAAAACTGTTTTTT. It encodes CASLRGEKLFF.

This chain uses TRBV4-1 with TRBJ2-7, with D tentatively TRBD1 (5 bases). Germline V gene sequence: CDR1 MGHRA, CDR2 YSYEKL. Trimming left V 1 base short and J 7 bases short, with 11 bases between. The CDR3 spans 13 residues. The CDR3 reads CASSQGSGIEQYF. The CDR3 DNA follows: TGCGCCAGCAGCCAAGGGTCAGGGATTGAGCAGTACTTC.

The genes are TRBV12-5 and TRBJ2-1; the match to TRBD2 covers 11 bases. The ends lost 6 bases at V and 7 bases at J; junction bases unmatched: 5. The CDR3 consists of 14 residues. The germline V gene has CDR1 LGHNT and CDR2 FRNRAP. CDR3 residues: CASGLAGALNEQFF. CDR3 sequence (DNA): TGTGCTAGTGGACTAGCGGGAGCATTAAATGAGCAGTTCTTC. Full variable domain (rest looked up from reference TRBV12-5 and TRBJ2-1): DARVTQTPRHKVTEMGQEVTMRCQPILGHNTVFWYRQTMMQGLELLAYFRNRAPLDDSGMPKDRFSAEMPDATLATLKIQPSEPRDSAVYFCASGLAGALNEQFFGPGTRLTVL.

CDR3 DNA: TGTGCCAGTAGTATGCCGCCCCAGGGTGGTAAAGGCGAGCAGTACTTC. This codes for CASSMPPQGGKGEQYF. The chain joins TRBV19 to TRBJ2-7, with a possible D match to TRBD1 (5 bases). This CDR3 region has 16 residues. V shed 3 bases and J shed 6 bases, with 21 bases lying between them. Germline loops: CDR1 LNHDA, CDR2 SQIVND (reference sequence). Variable domain in full (rest from reference TRBV19 and TRBJ2-7): DGGITQSPKYLFRKEGQNVTLSCEQNLNHDAMYWYRQDPGQGLRLIYYSQIVNDFQKGDIAEGYSVSREKKESFPLTVTSAQKNPTAFYLCASSMPPQGGKGEQYFGPGTRLTVT.

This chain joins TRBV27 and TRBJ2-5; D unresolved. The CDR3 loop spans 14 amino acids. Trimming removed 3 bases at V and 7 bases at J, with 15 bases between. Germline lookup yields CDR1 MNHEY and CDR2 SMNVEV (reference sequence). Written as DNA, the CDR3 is TGTGCCAGCAGTTTCGCCGGGCAGACGAGGACCCAGTACTTC. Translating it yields CASSFAGQTRTQYF.

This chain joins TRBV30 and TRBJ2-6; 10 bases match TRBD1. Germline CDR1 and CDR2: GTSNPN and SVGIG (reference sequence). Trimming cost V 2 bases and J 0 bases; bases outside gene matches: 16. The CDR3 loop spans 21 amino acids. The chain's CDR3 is CAWSIDRGLSSSLSGANVLTF. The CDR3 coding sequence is TGTGCCTGGAGTATCGACAGGGGGCTTTCGTCTTCCCTCTCTGGGGCCAACGTCCTGACTTTC.

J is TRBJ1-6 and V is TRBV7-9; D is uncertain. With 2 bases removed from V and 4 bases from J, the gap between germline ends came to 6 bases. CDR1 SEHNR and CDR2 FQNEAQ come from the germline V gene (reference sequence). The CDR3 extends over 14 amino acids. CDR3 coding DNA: TGTGCCAGCAGCTTATCGGGGTATAATTCACCCCTCCACTTT. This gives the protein CASSLSGYNSPLHF. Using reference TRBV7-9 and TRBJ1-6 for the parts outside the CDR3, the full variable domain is DTGVSQNPRHKITKRGQNVTFRCDPISEHNRLYWYRQTLGQGPEFLTYFQNEAQLEKSRLLSDRFSAERPKGSFSTLEIQRTEQGDSAMYLCASSLSGYNSPLHFGNGTRLTVT.

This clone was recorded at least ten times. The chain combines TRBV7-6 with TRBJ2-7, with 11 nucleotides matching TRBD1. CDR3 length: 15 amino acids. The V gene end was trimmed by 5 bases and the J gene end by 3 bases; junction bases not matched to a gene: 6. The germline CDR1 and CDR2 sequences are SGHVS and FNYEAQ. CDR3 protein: CASSAGTGGFYEQYF. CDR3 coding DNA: TGTGCCAGCAGCGCCGGGACAGGGGGTTTCTACGAGCAGTACTTC.

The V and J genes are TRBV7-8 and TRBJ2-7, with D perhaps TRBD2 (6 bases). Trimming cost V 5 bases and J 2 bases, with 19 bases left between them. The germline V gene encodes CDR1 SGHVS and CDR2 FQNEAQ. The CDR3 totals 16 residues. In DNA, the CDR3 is TGTGCCAGCAGCGCGAGGAGGGCAGGGCCAGCCTACGAGCAGTACTTC. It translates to CASSARRAGPAYEQYF.

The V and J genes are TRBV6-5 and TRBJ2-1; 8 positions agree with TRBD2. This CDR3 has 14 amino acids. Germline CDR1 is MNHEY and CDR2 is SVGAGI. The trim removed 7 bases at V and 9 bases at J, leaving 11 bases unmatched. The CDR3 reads CASTLSGTGGEQFF. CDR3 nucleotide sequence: TGTGCCAGCACCCTTAGCGGGACCGGGGGTGAGCAGTTCTTC.

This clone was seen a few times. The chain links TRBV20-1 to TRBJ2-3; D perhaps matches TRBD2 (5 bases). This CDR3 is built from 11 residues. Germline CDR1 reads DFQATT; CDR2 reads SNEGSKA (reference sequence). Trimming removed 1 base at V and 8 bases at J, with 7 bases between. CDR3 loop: CSARGGSTQYF. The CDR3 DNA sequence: TGCAGTGCTAGAGGAGGGAGTACGCAGTATTTT.

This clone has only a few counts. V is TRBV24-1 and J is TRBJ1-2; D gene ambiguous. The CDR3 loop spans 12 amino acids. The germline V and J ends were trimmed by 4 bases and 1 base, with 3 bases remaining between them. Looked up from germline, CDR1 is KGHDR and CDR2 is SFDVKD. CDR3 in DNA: TGTGCCACCAGTGAAGGTAACTATGGCTACACCTTC. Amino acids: CATSEGNYGYTF.

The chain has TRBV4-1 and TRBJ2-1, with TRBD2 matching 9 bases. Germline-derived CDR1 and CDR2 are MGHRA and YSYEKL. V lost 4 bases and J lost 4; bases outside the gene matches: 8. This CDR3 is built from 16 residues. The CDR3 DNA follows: TGCGCCAGCAGCCCTCAACTAGCGGGCCTATACAATGAGCAGTTCTTC. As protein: CASSPQLAGLYNEQFF.

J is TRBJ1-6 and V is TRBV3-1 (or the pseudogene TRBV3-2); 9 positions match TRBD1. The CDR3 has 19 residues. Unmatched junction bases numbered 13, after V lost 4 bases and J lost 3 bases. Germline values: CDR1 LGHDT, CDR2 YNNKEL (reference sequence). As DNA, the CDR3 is TGTGCCAGCAGCCGAGGACCTTCGGGACAGGGACGCTATAATTCACCCCTCCACTTT. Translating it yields CASSRGPSGQGRYNSPLHF.

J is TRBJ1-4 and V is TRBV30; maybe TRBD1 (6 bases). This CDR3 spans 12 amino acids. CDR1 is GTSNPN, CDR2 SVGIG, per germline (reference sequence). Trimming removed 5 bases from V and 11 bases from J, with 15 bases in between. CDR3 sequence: CAWDYLRGKLFF. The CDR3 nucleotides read TGTGCCTGGGACTACCTGAGGGGGAAACTGTTTTTT. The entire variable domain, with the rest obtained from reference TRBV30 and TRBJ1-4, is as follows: SQTIHQWPATLVQPVGSPLSLECTVEGTSNPNLYWYRQAAGRGLQLLFYSVGIGQISSEVPQNLSASRPQDRQFILSSKKLLLSDSGFYLCAWDYLRGKLFFGSGTQLSVL.

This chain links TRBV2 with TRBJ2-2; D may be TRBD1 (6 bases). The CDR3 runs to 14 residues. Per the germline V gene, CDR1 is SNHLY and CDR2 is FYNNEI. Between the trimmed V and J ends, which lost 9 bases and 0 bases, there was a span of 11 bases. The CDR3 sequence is CARQGETNTGELFF. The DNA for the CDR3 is TGTGCCAGACAGGGTGAGACGAACACCGGGGAGCTGTTTTTT.

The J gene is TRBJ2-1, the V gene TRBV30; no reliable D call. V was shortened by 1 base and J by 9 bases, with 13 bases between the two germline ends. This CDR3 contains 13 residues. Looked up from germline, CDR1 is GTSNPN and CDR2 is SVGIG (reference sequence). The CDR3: CAWSASRAGEQFF. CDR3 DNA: TGTGCCTGGAGTGCCTCAAGGGCAGGTGAGCAGTTCTTC.

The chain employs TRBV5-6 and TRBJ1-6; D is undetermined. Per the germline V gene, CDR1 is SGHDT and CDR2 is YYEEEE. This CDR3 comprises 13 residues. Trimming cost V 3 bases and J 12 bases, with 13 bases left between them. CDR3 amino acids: CASSSTPWGPLHF. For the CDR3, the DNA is TGTGCCAGCAGCTCGACTCCCTGGGGACCCCTCCACTTT.

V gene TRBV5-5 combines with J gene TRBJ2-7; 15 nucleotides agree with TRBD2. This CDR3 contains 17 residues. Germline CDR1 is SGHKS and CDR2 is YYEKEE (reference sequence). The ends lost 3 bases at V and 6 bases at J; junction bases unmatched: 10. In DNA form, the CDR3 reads TGTGCCAGCAGCTCTGCCGGGACTAGCGGGAGGCGGGCCGAGCAGTACTTC. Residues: CASSSAGTSGRRAEQYF.